These 10 T cell receptor beta chains share one sample of origin, sequenced in a study of post-analysis software for immune sequencing data. Findings of the study overall: A handful of TRBV segments, including TRBV5-6, TRBV5-1 and TRBV20-1, were more frequent in patients than controls.

The TCR beta cDNA libraries carried unique molecular identifiers. TCRdb reprocessed the PCR reads with MiXCR, giving one entry per CDR3 protein. The data show more than 450,000 distinct CDR3 sequences, about 40% seen once. Antigens for these TCRs are unknown. Sequencing used blood. Receptor source: a girl under 18 with multiple sclerosis.

The table lists this clonotype with many counts. The V and J genes are TRBV27 and TRBJ2-1; maybe TRBD2 (7 bases). CDR1 is MNHEY and CDR2 is SMNVEV in the germline V gene (reference sequence). V was clipped by 4 bases and J by 0 bases, with 10 bases between them. CDR3 size: 15 residues. CDR3 sequence (DNA): TGTGCCAGCAGTTGGGGGGGCCTCTCCTACAATGAGCAGTTCTTC. Protein product: CASSWGGLSYNEQFF.

This clonotype was recorded many times. This chain joins TRBV20-1 and TRBJ2-3; no firm D call. The V end lost 3 bases, the J end lost 1 base, and 5 bases lay between the germline ends. Germline lookup yields CDR1 DFQATT and CDR2 SNEGSKA (reference sequence). The CDR3 sequence is 12 residues long. CDR3 sequence (DNA): TGCAGTGCTAGGGTGGGCACAGATACGCAGTATTTT. This codes for CSARVGTDTQYF.

The rearrangement joins TRBV29-1 to TRBJ1-2, with D unresolved. Germline V gives CDR1 SQVTM, CDR2 ANQGSEA. There are 16 residues in the CDR3. Trimming removed 3 bases from V and 5 bases from J, with 22 bases in between. The CDR3 DNA reads TGCAGCGTTGATCCCCAAGGGTCGGCCTTTAGATATGGCTACACCTTC. It yields the protein CSVDPQGSAFRYGYTF.

The J gene is TRBJ1-6, the V gene TRBV6-5; no definite D call. This CDR3 spans 15 amino acids. V was shortened by 6 bases and J by 0 bases, with 9 bases between the two germline ends. Germline values: CDR1 MNHEY, CDR2 SVGAGI. The CDR3 DNA reads as TGTGCCAGCAGCAGGCCGAGCTCCTATAATTCACCCCTCCACTTT. Amino acid sequence: CASSRPSSYNSPLHF.

V is TRBV12-3 or TRBV12-4 and J is TRBJ1-2; TRBD1 matches 9 bases. The CDR3 runs 17 residues. Trimming took 5 bases from V and 3 from J; bases not matched to a gene: 13. The CDR3 sequence is CASSGTGTGRRDYGYTF. CDR3 bases: TGTGCCAGCAGTGGAACCGGGACAGGGAGGAGGGACTATGGCTACACCTTC.

The V call is TRBV28, the J call TRBJ1-5; 7 bases are shared with TRBD1. Trimming took 6 bases from V and 1 from J; bases not matched to a gene: 18. CDR3 length: 19 amino acids. CDR1 is MDHEN and CDR2 is SYDVKM in the germline V gene. The DNA of the CDR3 is TGTGCCAGCAGACCTTATTACAGGGGTGGGAAAGCGAGCAATCAGCCCCAGCATTTT. Protein product: CASRPYYRGGKASNQPQHF. Together with reference TRBV28 and TRBJ1-5, the CDR3 gives the full variable domain: DVKVTQSSRYLVKRTGEKVFLECVQDMDHENMFWYRQDPGLGLRLIYFSYDVKMKEKGDIPEGYSVSREKKERFSLILESASTNQTSMYLCASRPYYRGGKASNQPQHFGDGTRLSIL.

This chain uses TRBV12-3 or TRBV12-4 with TRBJ1-5; 9 bases line up with TRBD1. This CDR3 is 17 amino acids long. Trimming took 8 bases from V and 1 from J; bases not matched to a gene: 12. CDR3 in amino acids: CASGPSGDRVSNQPQHF. The CDR3 DNA is TGTGCCAGCGGACCTTCCGGGGACAGGGTCAGCAATCAGCCCCAGCATTTT.

The rearrangement links TRBV5-1 to TRBJ2-7; D gene uncertain. The V end lost 0 bases, the J end lost 1 base, and 8 bases lay between the germline ends. Germline V gene sequence: CDR1 SGHRS, CDR2 YFSETQ. The length of the CDR3 is 14 residues. CDR3 amino acids: CASSLALESYEQYF. The CDR3 coding sequence is TGCGCCAGCAGCTTGGCGTTGGAGTCCTACGAGCAGTACTTC.

This clonotype was counted only a few times. The chain uses TRBV7-8 and TRBJ2-5; D perhaps matches TRBD1 (6 bases). The CDR3 is made up of 16 amino acids. The V end was cut by 4 bases, the J end by 5 bases, with 20 bases between. Germline V gene lookup returns CDR1 SGHVS and CDR2 FQNEAQ. Written as DNA, the CDR3 is TGTGCCAGCAGCTCCTATACGGCCCCCCAGGGGGAGACCCAGTACTTC. This sequence encodes CASSSYTAPQGETQYF.

CDR3 loop: CASSEAHGGGGANVLTF. The DNA of the CDR3 is TGTGCCAGCAGTGAAGCCCATGGCGGCGGCGGGGCCAACGTCCTGACTTTC. The V gene is TRBV6-1, the J gene TRBJ2-6; D uncertain. CDR3 length: 17 residues. V was pared by 0 bases and J by 4 bases, with 13 bases between. Germline V CDR1 and CDR2: MNHNS, SASEGT.